The entry below describes one T cell receptor beta chain. With 6 bases clipped from V and 4 bases from J, the junction kept 6 bases outside the gene matches. CDR3 length equals 15 residues. CDR1 is LNHDA, CDR2 SQIVND, per germline (reference sequence). This sample was included in a study of blood T cell repertoires in COVID-19. Background on the study: The analysed material was cDNA or gDNA that came from T cells, B-cell-depleted T cells, or PBMCs.

Per the study methods: Amplification from reference gene primers served as the basis for estimated nucleated cell counts. Measured with immunoSEQ multiplex PCR; TCRdb has only the in-frame clones, and not every one. That table supplies the V and J calls and clone size; D and trimming were determined from the DNA. The profile shows about 270,000 clones, around 85% of them singletons. This chain links TRBV19 with TRBJ2-2; 9 bases are shared with TRBD2. The sequenced sample was peripheral blood. This TCR was sampled from a woman in her forties or fifties with active or convalescent COVID-19. CDR3 DNA sequence: TGTGCCAGTAGAGATAGGCGGGAGGGCACCGGGGAGCTGTTTTTT. This encodes CASRDRREGTGELFF.